This T cell receptor (beta chain) was recorded in a study of T-cell reconstitution after alpha-beta-depleted transplantation in children. This clonotype was observed a handful of times. V was trimmed by 0 bases and J by 5 bases, leaving 9 bases between them. CDR1 DFQATT and CDR2 SNEGSKA come from the germline V gene (reference sequence). This CDR3 is 13 amino acids long. Molecular barcoding with unique molecular identifiers was used for the TCRbeta library. TCRdb itself ran the PCR reads through MiXCR, one entry per CDR3 protein. This repertoire shows about 250,000 distinct CDR3 sequences, more than 20% found once; its top ten account for 4.5% to 5.5%.

The specimen comprised PBMCs, mostly from graft donor cells, sampled 360 days after TCRalphabeta/CD19-depleted stem cell transplant. The chain carries TRBV20-1 and TRBJ2-3; maybe TRBD2 (5 bases). This clonotype was sampled from a female patient aged 2-9 years who had a stem cell transplant for congenital amegakaryocytic thrombocytopenia, so the T cells may come from the graft donor. For the CDR3, the DNA is TGCAGTGCTAGAGATTCGGAGGTAGATACGCAGTATTTT. This sequence encodes CSARDSEVDTQYF.